This T cell receptor beta chain derives from a study of T cell responses to AZD1222 COVID-19 vaccine. The study, taken as a whole, reports: Every sample of the repertoires postdated the peak T cell response.

For this clone: Its specificity is not known.

Data came from immunoSEQ multiplex PCR; TCRdb stores just in-frame clones and leaves some out. The sample carries 60,000 to 85,000 clones, around three quarters recorded once. The CDR3 is 15 amino acids. Germline trimming cut 6 bases from V and 4 bases from J; bases unmatched to any gene: 8. CDR1 and CDR2 (germline): MNHNY, SVGAGI (reference sequence). The chain links TRBV6-6 to TRBJ1-2; 10 nucleotides align to TRBD1. The receptor was isolated from an adult who received the MenACWY meningococcal vaccine as a control. Material: peripheral blood, obtained 28 days after the second dose of the MenACWY control vaccine. The CDR3 DNA follows: TGTGCCAGCAGACCCACCGGGACAGGGGTCTATGGCTACACCTTC. Encoded protein: CASRPTGTGVYGYTF.